This T cell receptor (beta chain) appears in the sequencing data of a study of T cell repertoires in cytomegalovirus infection. Across the study: Based on public TCR beta signatures, there were indications of CMV infection and of a matching HLA type.

Germline CDR1 MNHEY, CDR2 SVGAGI. There are 16 residues in the CDR3. Trimming at V came to 7 bases and at J to 8 bases, leaving 16 bases not matched to a gene. TCRdb re-analysed the reads in MiXCR, keeping a single row per CDR3 protein. The sample lists under 200,000 distinct CDR3 sequences; roughly 27% were seen once. The sequenced sample consisted of PBMCs. The sequence was collected from a human donor in good health (CMV status not recorded). Some clones in this sample may be carry-over from other donors' samples. The chain has TRBV6-5 and TRBJ1-4; 7 bases agree with TRBD1. The CDR3 coding sequence is TGTGCCAGCACCCCTACCGGACAGGCCACCGAAGAAAAACTGTTTTTT. This encodes CASTPTGQATEEKLFF.